This T cell receptor (beta chain) was captured in a study of read filtering for tumor transcriptome and immune sequencing. Germline lookup yields CDR1 SGDLS and CDR2 YYNGEE. V was clipped by 3 bases and J by 2 bases, with 14 bases between them. The CDR3 runs to 15 residues. Findings and limits, study-wide: The sorted CD138-negative fraction was a mixed bone marrow immune population, not purified T cells.

From roughly 390 ng of RNA, a library with molecular barcoded alpha/delta and beta/gamma adaptors was made. MiXCR was run by TCRdb on the reads, yielding one entry per CDR3 protein. The data contain about 39,000 distinct CDR3 sequences, about 13% of them singletons. In this sample, this clonotype turned up many times. What it binds is unknown. This rearrangement joins TRBV9 to TRBJ2-5, with D tentatively TRBD1 (6 bases). The source of this sequence is a donor at least 40 years old with multiple myeloma. Sequences were obtained from a population of CD138-negative cells sorted from bone marrow. The CDR3 region is CASSATGLRQETQYF. The CDR3 region has the DNA TGTGCCAGCAGCGCCACAGGGTTGAGGCAAGAGACCCAGTACTTC.